A few counts support the clone carrying this T cell receptor (beta chain). Between the trimmed V and J ends, which lost 2 bases and 5 bases, there was a span of 15 bases. The CDR3 length is 15 residues. Germline CDR1 reads SGHDN; CDR2 reads FVKESK. Some clones are missing from TCRdb's copy, which holds only in-frame ones; the method was immunoSEQ multiplex PCR. The table shows approximately 230,000 clones, with about 85% occurring only once. The source of the sample is a study of blood T cell repertoires in COVID-19. As for the study in general: The samples span acute and convalescent COVID-19 from the United States, Italy and Spain. PBMCs, B-cell-depleted T cells, or T cells provided the cDNA or gDNA that made up the material.

The sample consisted of peripheral blood. The receptor comes from a man younger than 30 with active or convalescent COVID-19. The chain uses TRBV14 and TRBJ1-2; D may be TRBD1 (5 bases). The CDR3 sequence: CASSQRAGRTYGYTF. The CDR3 DNA reads as TGTGCCAGCAGCCAACGGGCAGGGCGTACGTATGGCTACACCTTC.